The 18 T cell receptor beta chains listed next were all sequenced from one sample in a study of cytomegalovirus exposure and HLA in healthy donors. The repertoire was sequenced with immunoSEQ multiplex PCR; TCRdb's copy has only in-frame clones and lacks some. The table lists 150,000 to 200,000 clones, over 85% of them singletons. The sequencing sample was made of PBMCs. Source of these receptors: a man between 18 and 29 years old in good health and CMV-seropositive.

The gene calls are TRBV5-1 and TRBJ2-6; a possible D gene is TRBD2 (6 bases). Germline lookup yields CDR1 SGHRS and CDR2 YFSETQ. V was clipped by 4 bases and J by 2 bases, with 10 bases between them. This CDR3 is 15 amino acids long. CDR3 sequence (DNA): TGCGCCAGCAGCCTGGCGGGGACTGGGGCCAACGTCCTGACTTTC. Translation gives CASSLAGTGANVLTF.

This clone was seen a single time. The chain joins TRBV27 to TRBJ2-7; 7 nucleotides match TRBD2. The length of the CDR3 is 16 residues. Germline CDR1 reads MNHEY; CDR2 reads SMNVEV (reference sequence). The V and J ends lost 4 bases and 0 bases, in that order; junction bases with no gene match: 9. CDR3 in DNA: TGTGCCAGCAGTTCCCATTTTCGCGGGAGCTCCTACGAGCAGTACTTC. Protein sequence: CASSSHFRGSSYEQYF.

This clone occurred once. The rearrangement uses TRBV28 and TRBJ1-4; 8 nucleotides agree with TRBD1. Germline CDR1 is MDHEN and CDR2 is SYDVKM. Germline trimming cut 2 bases from V and 4 bases from J; bases unmatched to any gene: 6. The CDR3 is 16 amino acids. This chain's CDR3 is CASSLSQGANNEKLFF. The CDR3 DNA follows: TGTGCCAGCAGTTTAAGCCAGGGGGCAAATAATGAAAAACTGTTTTTT.

This chain uses TRBV2 with TRBJ2-5, with 13 bases aligning to TRBD2. This CDR3 comprises 17 residues. The V segment lost 3 bases and the J segment 4 bases; nucleotides outside the gene matches: 8. Per the germline V gene, CDR1 is SNHLY and CDR2 is FYNNEI. CDR3 amino acids: CASSDGGLAGVGETQYF. The CDR3 DNA sequence: TGTGCCAGCAGTGATGGCGGACTAGCGGGAGTCGGAGAGACCCAGTACTTC.

This rearrangement joins TRBV27 to TRBJ2-3; 7 bases map to TRBD1. This CDR3 spans 15 amino acids. Germline values: CDR1 MNHEY, CDR2 SMNVEV (reference sequence). V gave up 1 base and J gave up 6 bases; unmatched junction bases: 7. The CDR3 DNA follows: TGTGCCAGCAGTTTATTAGGGGGCGCGTCTGATACGCAGTATTTT. It encodes CASSLLGGASDTQYF.

This chain joins TRBV27 and TRBJ2-1; 10 positions match TRBD2. CDR3 size: 15 residues. J was trimmed by 4 bases and V by 3 bases; bases with no gene match: 3. CDR1 and CDR2 from the germline V gene are MNHEY and SMNVEV (reference sequence). CDR3 in DNA: TGTGCCAGCAGTTTTGAGCGGGAGGGGTACAATGAGCAGTTCTTC. It yields the protein CASSFEREGYNEQFF.

The chain links TRBV2 to TRBJ2-1; 8 nucleotides align to TRBD2. The CDR3 is made up of 16 amino acids. The germline CDR1 and CDR2 sequences are SNHLY and FYNNEI. V shed 9 bases and J 0 bases; nucleotides not matched to a gene: 10. CDR3 protein: CARQLAAGSSYNEQFF. CDR3 nucleotide sequence: TGTGCCAGGCAACTAGCGGCTGGGAGCTCCTACAATGAGCAGTTCTTC.

The CDR3 here is CASSIAGTGVWGETQYF. CDR3 nucleotide sequence: TGTGCCAGTAGTATAGCCGGGACAGGGGTTTGGGGAGAGACCCAGTACTTC. J is TRBJ2-5 and V is TRBV19; 10 nucleotides align to TRBD1. This CDR3 contains 17 residues. Trimming took 1 base from V and 4 from J; bases not matched to a gene: 9. Germline CDR1 is LNHDA and CDR2 is SQIVND (reference sequence).

The chain couples TRBV27 to TRBJ1-5; 7 positions agree with TRBD1. This CDR3 spans 14 amino acids. Germline CDR1 MNHEY, CDR2 SMNVEV (reference sequence). V shed 4 bases, J shed 5 bases, and the junction held 5 bases outside the gene matches. CDR3 sequence reads: CASSYRGPHQPQHF. The CDR3 DNA follows: TGTGCCAGCAGTTACAGGGGACCCCATCAGCCCCAGCATTTT.

V and J are TRBV11-2 and TRBJ2-1, with 8 positions matching TRBD2. Germline trimming cut 1 base from V and 9 bases from J; bases unmatched to any gene: 8. CDR3 length: 15 amino acids. Germline V gene sequence: CDR1 SGHAT, CDR2 FQNNGV. The CDR3 spells CASSLVSGGPFEQFF. CDR3 DNA: TGTGCCAGCAGCTTAGTGTCGGGAGGGCCGTTTGAGCAGTTCTTC.

The chain recombines TRBV7-9 with TRBJ2-5, with TRBD2 identical over 10 bases. The ends lost 6 bases at V and 7 bases at J; junction bases unmatched: 17. CDR1 is SEHNR and CDR2 is FQNEAQ in the germline V gene (reference sequence). This CDR3 comprises 17 residues. The CDR3 coding sequence is TGTGCCAGCAGTCCCAGGGCTAGCGGGAGTATACTGGCGACCCAGTACTTC. It encodes CASSPRASGSILATQYF.

This clone was counted between two and nine times. CDR3 DNA: TGTGCCAGCACCCTCGCCCTAGCGGGCACAGATACGCAGTATTTT. It specifies CASTLALAGTDTQYF. This sequence joins TRBV7-9 and TRBJ2-3; 7 bases match TRBD2. Germline trimming cut 7 bases from V and 1 base from J; bases unmatched to any gene: 8. Germline V gene lookup returns CDR1 SEHNR and CDR2 FQNEAQ (reference sequence). The CDR3 length is 15 residues.

This chain joins TRBV11-2 and TRBJ2-7; unclear D gene. From germline, CDR1 is SGHAT and CDR2 FQNNGV. The CDR3 covers 14 residues. The germline V and J ends were trimmed by 2 bases and 3 bases, with 11 bases remaining between them. CDR3 sequence reads: CASSLLAANYEQYF. In DNA form, the CDR3 reads TGTGCCAGCAGCTTACTCGCGGCAAACTACGAGCAGTACTTC.

The V gene is TRBV5-1, the J gene TRBJ2-7; 9 bases are a match to TRBD2. V lost 0 bases and J lost 3; bases outside the gene matches: 4. Germline V gives CDR1 SGHRS, CDR2 YFSETQ. The CDR3 runs to 15 residues. DNA for the CDR3: TGCGCCAGCAGCTTGGTAGGCGGGAGGGGCTACGAGCAGTACTTC. Amino acids: CASSLVGGRGYEQYF.

This chain joins TRBV5-1 and TRBJ2-1; D remains unclear. Per germline, CDR1 SGHRS and CDR2 YFSETQ. Trimming left V 1 base short and J 0 bases short, with 8 bases between. The CDR3 contains 15 residues. The CDR3 spells CASSLLGSSYNEQFF. DNA for the CDR3: TGCGCCAGCAGCTTGCTTGGTAGCTCCTACAATGAGCAGTTCTTC.

V and J are TRBV28 and TRBJ2-7, with 12 bases that match TRBD1. From germline, CDR1 is MDHEN and CDR2 SYDVKM. The trim removed 2 bases at V and 3 bases at J, leaving 5 bases unmatched. This CDR3 region has 16 residues. The CDR3 coding sequence is TGTGCCAGCAGTTTAGGGGGGACAGGGGGCATCTACGAGCAGTACTTC. It encodes CASSLGGTGGIYEQYF.

The V gene is TRBV19, the J gene TRBJ2-3; 10 positions agree with TRBD1. Germline V gives CDR1 LNHDA, CDR2 SQIVND (reference sequence). J was trimmed by 3 bases and V by 4 bases; bases with no gene match: 7. This CDR3 region has 16 residues. For the CDR3, the DNA is TGTGCCAGTAGTAAACTTCCGGGACAGGGGACAGATACGCAGTATTTT. It is translated as CASSKLPGQGTDTQYF.

The gene calls are TRBV7-8 and TRBJ2-5; possible D gene TRBD2, 5 bases. In germline, CDR1 is SGHVS, CDR2 FQNEAQ. With 0 bases removed from V and 7 bases from J, the gap between germline ends came to 18 bases. The CDR3 is made up of 16 amino acids. DNA of the CDR3: TGTGCCAGCAGCTTAGCGCGGGTAACCCCGTCGGGGACCCAGTACTTC. The encoded protein is CASSLARVTPSGTQYF.